The 14 T cell receptor beta chains below come from one sample, sequenced in a study of T cells expressing NK-cell markers. Following a re-call of the 5' RACE reads, TCRdb has one entry per CDR3 protein and lacks DNA. Listed are over 100,000 distinct CDR3 sequences; roughly 20% falls within the top ten. The sequenced material came from blood T cells: a sorted CD56 or NKG2C T cell subset, CD4+ or CD8+ T cells, or bulk PBMC T cells (not recorded which). These receptors originate from a woman between 18 and 69 years old in good health.

The genes are TRBV4-3 and TRBJ2-3; absent DNA, TCRdb's TRBD1 call cannot be checked. The CDR3 length is 14 residues. The germline CDR1 and CDR2 sequences are LGHNA and YSLEER. This CDR3 reads CASSQQGGPDTQYF.

The chain has TRBV29-1 and TRBJ2-1. The CDR3 totals 12 residues. Germline CDR1 is SQVTM and CDR2 is ANQGSEA. This CDR3 reads CSAGAPSSEQFF.

The gene calls are TRBV7-8 and TRBJ2-7; TCRdb outputs TRBD2, but without DNA this stays unchecked. The CDR3 covers 15 residues. The V gene's germline CDR1 is SGHVS and CDR2 FQNEAQ. Here the CDR3 reads CASSPRASGYYEQYF.

The chain combines TRBV27 with TRBJ1-4; the TRBD1 assignment by TCRdb is unverifiable without DNA. Per the germline V gene, CDR1 is MNHEY and CDR2 is SMNVEV (reference sequence). The CDR3 length is 15 residues. The CDR3 sequence is CASSPFARNNEKLFF.

This chain joins TRBV6-4 and TRBJ2-1; TCRdb gives TRBD2 as the D gene, but with no DNA this cannot be confirmed. The CDR3 runs 15 residues. In germline, CDR1 is MRHNA, CDR2 SNTAGT. This CDR3 reads CASSDSSGSYNEQFF.

V usage is TRBV6-5 and J usage is TRBJ2-7; the D call from TCRdb, TRBD2, cannot be confirmed without DNA. Germline V lookup: CDR1 MNHEY, CDR2 SVGAGI. This CDR3 comprises 14 residues. The CDR3 is CASSSAGSAYEQYF.

The chain uses TRBV7-2 and TRBJ2-3; TCRdb's D call, TRBD2, is unchecked because there is no DNA. There are 16 residues in the CDR3. Germline V lookup: CDR1 SGHTA, CDR2 FQGNSA. The CDR3 sequence is CASRSTSGGLGDTQYF. Complete variable domain (other parts from reference TRBV7-2 and TRBJ2-3): GAGVSQSPSNKVTEKGKDVELRCDPISGHTALYWYRQSLGQGLEFLIYFQGNSAPDKSGLPSDRFSAERTGGSVSTLTIQRTQQEDSAVYLCASRSTSGGLGDTQYFGPGTRLTVL.

The V gene is TRBV6-1, the J gene TRBJ1-3; with no DNA, the TCRdb D assignment of TRBD1 cannot be verified. The CDR3 is 15 amino acids. Looked up from germline, CDR1 is MNHNS and CDR2 is SASEGT. CDR3 protein: CASNDYRTGGDTIYF.

This chain links TRBV27 with TRBJ2-7; the TRBD1 assignment by TCRdb is unverifiable without DNA. The CDR3 is 17 amino acids. CDR1 is MNHEY and CDR2 is SMNVEV in the germline V gene (reference sequence). The CDR3: CASSLSISSQGFYEQYF.

The chain carries TRBV20-1 and TRBJ2-1. The germline V gene has CDR1 DFQATT and CDR2 SNEGSKA (reference sequence). This CDR3 spans 13 amino acids. CDR3 sequence reads: CSAHSILVNEQFF.

The rearrangement links TRBV4-1 to TRBJ1-1. CDR3 length: 15 amino acids. In germline, CDR1 is MGHRA, CDR2 YSYEKL. CDR3 region: CASSQEVQGTTEAFF.

The chain has TRBV14 and TRBJ2-1; TCRdb selects TRBD1, and the lack of DNA leaves this call unchecked. Germline loops: CDR1 SGHDN, CDR2 FVKESK. The CDR3 extends over 16 amino acids. CDR3 region: CASSQTVTAYDNEQFF.

This CDR3 reads CASSFFRAGNTIYF. The genes are TRBV11-2 and TRBJ1-3; TCRdb picks TRBD1, but there is no DNA to check that call. Germline CDR1 reads SGHAT; CDR2 reads FQNNGV. The CDR3 covers 14 residues.

The chain recombines TRBV4-3 with TRBJ1-1; TCRdb outputs TRBD1, but without DNA this stays unchecked. The germline V gene encodes CDR1 LGHNA and CDR2 YSLEER. This CDR3 contains 16 residues. The CDR3 reads CASSQSWVGTDTEAFF.